The sequence of this TCR beta chain was determined in a study of circulating CD8 cells and anti-PD-1 response in melanoma. For the study at large: Nivolumab was given intravenously at 3 mg/kg every 2 weeks. Points from the study as a whole: At M1, fewer than 8% of TRB clonotypes appeared in multiple subsets. Peptide assays on expanded sorted subsets replaced tumor-based reactivity testing.

Four subsets defined by PD-1 and/or TIGIT were sorted from live CD3+CD8+TCRalphabeta+ cells. Points on this clonotype: Its antigen is unknown.

Each library started from around 14 ng of total RNA using the QIAseq Immune Repertoire TCR panel. From the reads, TCRdb called clonotypes with MiXCR, one entry per CDR3 protein. The repertoire has 200 to 300 distinct CDR3 sequences, roughly a tenth of them found once; the top ten carry 75% to 90%. Germline assignment: CDR1 MDHEN and CDR2 SYDVKM. CDR3 size: 16 residues. The V gene end was trimmed by 3 bases and the J gene end by 0 bases; junction bases not matched to a gene: 6. This receptor was identified in a human donor with melanoma. The chain is built from TRBV28 and TRBJ2-3, with 7 bases lining up with TRBD2. This sample comprised CD8+ T cells from PBMCs, obtained at baseline or after one month of anti-PD-1 therapy (not recorded which). For the CDR3, the DNA is TGTGCCAGCAGTTTCTCAGCGGGGTGGAGCACAGATACGCAGTATTTT. As protein: CASSFSAGWSTDTQYF.